This entry lists 27 T cell receptor beta chains sequenced from one sample in a study of blood T cell repertoires in COVID-19. Clones were sequenced by immunoSEQ multiplex PCR, and TCRdb holds only the in-frame ones, with some missing. Of under 150,000 clones listed, about four fifths are singletons. The sequencing sample was made of peripheral blood. The receptors were sampled from a woman between 40 and 55 years old with acute or convalescent COVID-19.

The chain couples TRBV7-9 to TRBJ2-3, with 9 bases matching TRBD2. The CDR3 has 16 residues. Germline assignment: CDR1 SEHNR and CDR2 FQNEAQ (reference sequence). V shed 4 bases, J shed 4 bases, and the junction held 9 bases outside the gene matches. CDR3 region: CASSSELGTSPDTQYF. In DNA, the CDR3 is TGTGCCAGCAGCTCGGAACTTGGGACTAGCCCAGATACGCAGTATTTT.

J is TRBJ2-1 and V is TRBV7-2; D remains ambiguous. This CDR3 spans 12 amino acids. Germline lookup yields CDR1 SGHTA and CDR2 FQGNSA. V was shortened by 1 base and J by 8 bases, with 6 bases between the two germline ends. As DNA, the CDR3 is TGTGCCAGCAGCTTAGGGCTCGATGAGCAGTTCTTC. Residues: CASSLGLDEQFF.

The chain has TRBV21-1 and TRBJ1-1. TRBV21-1 is termed a pseudogene. This CDR3 contains 13 residues. For the CDR3, the DNA is TGTGCCAGCAGTCCTGCGGCGAACACTGAAGCTTTCTTT. Translating it yields CASSPAANTEAFF.

The genes are TRBV7-2 and TRBJ1-2, with D hard to call. Germline assignment: CDR1 SGHTA and CDR2 FQGNSA. V lost 1 base, J lost 8 bases, and 11 bases lay in between. The CDR3 length is 13 residues. CDR3 DNA sequence: TGTGCCAGCAGCTTAGTCACCCCGGGGGGCTACACCTTC. Its translation: CASSLVTPGGYTF.

J is TRBJ2-7 and V is TRBV11-2, with D possibly being TRBD2 (6 bases). CDR1 is SGHAT, CDR2 FQNNGV, per germline. Trimming removed 5 bases from V and 2 bases from J, with 19 bases in between. The CDR3 runs to 16 residues. The CDR3 loop is CASSNGPDGGTYEQYF. DNA for the CDR3: TGTGCCAGCAGCAATGGACCGGACGGAGGGACCTACGAGCAGTACTTC.

The genes are TRBV6-2 or TRBV6-3 and TRBJ2-7, with D tentatively TRBD1 (5 bases). The CDR3 is 15 amino acids. The germline V and J ends were trimmed by 2 bases and 3 bases, with 14 bases remaining between them. CDR1 is MNHEY and CDR2 is SVGEGT in the germline V gene. Here the CDR3 reads CASSYRGIRNYEQYF. The CDR3 DNA reads TGTGCCAGCAGTTACAGGGGTATTAGGAACTACGAGCAGTACTTC.

The chain is built from TRBV11-2 and TRBJ2-3; no clear D. The CDR3 totals 13 residues. Trimming took off 5 bases at V and 3 bases at J, with 9 bases between the two ends. Germline V gene data show CDR1 as SGHAT and CDR2 as FQNNGV. CDR3 residues: CASSPLSTDTQYF. The CDR3, as DNA: TGTGCCAGCAGCCCCCTGTCGACAGATACGCAGTATTTT.

V is TRBV30 and J is TRBJ1-4; D gene ambiguous. This CDR3 contains 13 residues. Germline V gene lookup returns CDR1 GTSNPN and CDR2 SVGIG (reference sequence). V was clipped by 4 bases and J by 1 base, with 7 bases between them. The DNA for the CDR3 is TGTGCCTGGAACAGATTAACTAATGAAAAACTGTTTTTT. Protein: CAWNRLTNEKLFF. The whole variable domain, remainder taken from reference TRBV30 and TRBJ1-4, is SQTIHQWPATLVQPVGSPLSLECTVEGTSNPNLYWYRQAAGRGLQLLFYSVGIGQISSEVPQNLSASRPQDRQFILSSKKLLLSDSGFYLCAWNRLTNEKLFFGSGTQLSVL.

The rearrangement uses TRBV6-2 or TRBV6-3 and TRBJ1-5; D not resolved. V dropped 2 bases and J dropped 6 bases, with 8 bases sitting between them. Germline V gives CDR1 MNHEY, CDR2 SVGEGT. The CDR3 runs to 13 residues. The CDR3, as DNA: TGTGCCAGCAGTTACGTCGGGTCTCAGCCCCAGCATTTT. It is translated as CASSYVGSQPQHF.

The chain joins TRBV9 to TRBJ2-1, with a tentative D call TRBD1 (6 bases). The V gene lost 0 bases and the J gene lost 4 bases, with 11 bases spanning the gap. CDR1 is SGDLS, CDR2 YYNGEE, per germline. CDR3 size: 15 residues. The CDR3 protein is CASSVGTAQYNEQFF. Written as DNA, the CDR3 is TGTGCCAGCAGCGTAGGGACAGCGCAGTACAATGAGCAGTTCTTC.

The chain carries TRBV10-3 and TRBJ2-5, with 7 bases identical to TRBD1. CDR1 is ENHRY, CDR2 SYGVKD, per germline. J gave up 4 bases and V 2 bases, and 10 bases lay outside the gene matches. The CDR3 extends over 16 amino acids. The CDR3 sequence: CAISEMDTGAVETQYF. CDR3 nucleotides: TGTGCCATCAGTGAGATGGATACAGGGGCGGTAGAGACCCAGTACTTC.

The V and J genes are TRBV25-1 and TRBJ2-4; a possible D gene is TRBD1 (5 bases). Germline-derived CDR1 and CDR2 are MGHDK and SYGVNS. The length of the CDR3 is 14 residues. The V end lost 5 bases, the J end lost 7 bases, and 15 bases lay between the germline ends. The CDR3 DNA is TGTGCCAGCAGTCCGCAGGGTTTTGCGAACATTCAGTACTTC. It yields the protein CASSPQGFANIQYF. The complete variable domain, with remaining parts taken from reference TRBV25-1 and TRBJ2-4, reads EADIYQTPRYLVIGTGKKITLECSQTMGHDKMYWYQQDPGMELHLIHYSYGVNSTEKGDLSSESTVSRIRTEHFPLTLESARPSHTSQYLCASSPQGFANIQYFGAGTRLSVL.

This sequence joins TRBV3-1 (or the pseudogene TRBV3-2) and TRBJ2-3; TRBD2 matches at 9 bases. This CDR3 has 16 residues. J lost 2 bases, V lost 4 bases, and 7 bases had no gene match. The germline V gene encodes CDR1 LGHDT and CDR2 YNNKEL (reference sequence). CDR3 nucleotide sequence: TGTGCCAGCAGCCCTCTCGCGGGGGGGCCCACAGATACGCAGTATTTT. Protein sequence: CASSPLAGGPTDTQYF.

This clone showed up just a few times. This chain joins TRBV7-4 and TRBJ1-1, with a weak D call TRBD1 (6 bases). CDR1 and CDR2 from the germline V gene are SGHVT and SQSDAQ. V was trimmed by 1 base and J by 3 bases, leaving 9 bases between them. The CDR3 has 14 residues. DNA of the CDR3: TGTGCCAGCAGCTTAGGGACAGTGCACACTGAAGCTTTCTTT. Translating it yields CASSLGTVHTEAFF.

This clone appeared once. J is TRBJ1-1 and V is TRBV29-1; D unresolved. The CDR3 is made up of 13 amino acids. CDR1 and CDR2 (germline): SQVTM, ANQGSEA. Trimming shortened V by 8 bases and J by 1 base, and 14 bases separated the two germline ends. The DNA for the CDR3 is TGCAGCTCTTTACTCCCCCCGAACACTGAAGCTTTCTTT. Protein: CSSLLPPNTEAFF.

The chain carries TRBV9 and TRBJ2-2; perhaps TRBD1 as D (5 bases). Per the germline V gene, CDR1 is SGDLS and CDR2 is YYNGEE. This CDR3 spans 12 amino acids. Trimming shortened V by 4 bases and J by 8 bases, and 9 bases separated the two germline ends. The chain's CDR3 is CASSPDRGELFF. As DNA, the CDR3 is TGTGCCAGCAGCCCTGACAGAGGGGAGCTGTTTTTT.

In DNA, the CDR3 is TGTGCCAGCAGTGAAGCCGGGGGGCTAGCTAACTATGGCTACACCTTC. Translated, it gives CASSEAGGLANYGYTF. The V call is TRBV6-1, the J call TRBJ1-2; perhaps TRBD1 as D (6 bases). There are 16 residues in the CDR3. Trimming shortened V by 0 bases and J by 0 bases, and 11 bases separated the two germline ends. Per germline, CDR1 MNHNS and CDR2 SASEGT.

The J gene is TRBJ2-6, the V gene TRBV5-1; 8 bases map to TRBD2. The CDR3 runs 17 residues. Per germline, CDR1 SGHRS and CDR2 YFSETQ. Trimming took 1 base from V and 4 from J; bases not matched to a gene: 7. The CDR3 coding sequence is TGCGCCAGCAGCTTGTCAAGCGGGAGTTCCGGGGCCAACGTCCTGACTTTC. Protein sequence: CASSLSSGSSGANVLTF.

This rearrangement joins TRBV6-1 to TRBJ2-2, with D possibly TRBD1 on 5 matching bases. Germline lookup yields CDR1 MNHNS and CDR2 SASEGT. The ends were cut back, 2 bases at V and 8 bases at J, with 12 bases in the middle. The CDR3 is 14 amino acids. CDR3 residues: CASSEPGMVGELFF. Written as DNA, the CDR3 is TGTGCCAGCAGTGAACCAGGGATGGTGGGGGAGCTGTTTTTT.

The chain has TRBV19 and TRBJ2-1; the match to TRBD1 covers 7 bases. The CDR3 runs 15 residues. The germline gives CDR1 LNHDA, CDR2 SQIVND (reference sequence). V gave up 4 bases and J gave up 0 bases; unmatched junction bases: 3. CDR3 nucleotide sequence: TGTGCCAGTAGTACCCGGGACAGCTCCTACAATGAGCAGTTCTTC. Its protein product is CASSTRDSSYNEQFF. The full variable domain, rest sourced from reference TRBV19 and TRBJ2-1, is DGGITQSPKYLFRKEGQNVTLSCEQNLNHDAMYWYRQDPGQGLRLIYYSQIVNDFQKGDIAEGYSVSREKKESFPLTVTSAQKNPTAFYLCASSTRDSSYNEQFFGPGTRLTVL.

This chain joins TRBV4-1 and TRBJ2-7, with D unresolved. This CDR3 has 12 amino acids. Per the germline V gene, CDR1 is MGHRA and CDR2 is YSYEKL. V lost 0 bases and J lost 3, with 3 bases in between. The CDR3 DNA reads as TGCGCCAGCAGCCAAGACTACTACGAGCAGTACTTC. Its translation: CASSQDYYEQYF.

The rearrangement joins TRBV24-1 to TRBJ2-1, with TRBD1 identical over 8 bases. From germline, CDR1 is KGHDR and CDR2 SFDVKD. This CDR3 comprises 14 residues. The V segment lost 3 bases and the J segment 6 bases; nucleotides outside the gene matches: 3. CDR3 sequence (DNA): TGTGCCACCAGTGATCCGACAGGGGTCAATGAGCAGTTCTTC. It encodes CATSDPTGVNEQFF.

CDR3 sequence (DNA): TGCGCCAGCAGCCAGGCGACAGGGGGCGAGCAGTACTTC. Encoded protein: CASSQATGGEQYF. The chain links TRBV4-1 to TRBJ2-7, with 9 bases fitting TRBD1. In germline, CDR1 is MGHRA, CDR2 YSYEKL. CDR3 length: 13 residues. Trimming took 3 bases from V and 6 from J; bases not matched to a gene: 3.

For the CDR3, the DNA is TGCAGCGTTGAAGAGACAGCCGTAGGAATTGGCTACACCTTC. Translating it yields CSVEETAVGIGYTF. This chain joins TRBV29-1 and TRBJ1-2; TRBD1 might be the D (5 bases). Germline V gene lookup returns CDR1 SQVTM and CDR2 ANQGSEA. V was shortened by 0 bases and J by 7 bases, with 15 bases between the two germline ends. This CDR3 has 14 residues.

This chain joins TRBV30 and TRBJ2-2, with 7 bases identical to TRBD2. The CDR3 contains 14 residues. Germline V gene data show CDR1 as GTSNPN and CDR2 as SVGIG (reference sequence). V lost 4 bases to trimming and J lost 1 base; unmatched junction nucleotides: 3. The CDR3 nucleotides are TGTGCCTGGACCTCGGGGGGGAACACCGGGGAGCTGTTTTTT. Protein product: CAWTSGGNTGELFF.

V and J are TRBV29-1 and TRBJ2-2; no firm D call. V dropped 0 bases and J dropped 6 bases, with 8 bases sitting between them. Germline values: CDR1 SQVTM, CDR2 ANQGSEA. The CDR3 runs to 13 residues. This chain's CDR3 is CSVEDDGPGELFF. The CDR3 DNA follows: TGCAGCGTTGAAGATGATGGGCCCGGGGAGCTGTTTTTT.

This clone was seen once. The chain links TRBV5-1 to TRBJ2-2; D might be TRBD1 (6 bases). The CDR3 is 13 residues long. Trimming took off 3 bases at V and 7 bases at J, with 10 bases between the two ends. The germline CDR1 and CDR2 sequences are SGHRS and YFSETQ. Here the CDR3 DNA reads TGCGCCAGCAGCTACCAGGGGAACGGGGAGCTGTTTTTT. This sequence encodes CASSYQGNGELFF.